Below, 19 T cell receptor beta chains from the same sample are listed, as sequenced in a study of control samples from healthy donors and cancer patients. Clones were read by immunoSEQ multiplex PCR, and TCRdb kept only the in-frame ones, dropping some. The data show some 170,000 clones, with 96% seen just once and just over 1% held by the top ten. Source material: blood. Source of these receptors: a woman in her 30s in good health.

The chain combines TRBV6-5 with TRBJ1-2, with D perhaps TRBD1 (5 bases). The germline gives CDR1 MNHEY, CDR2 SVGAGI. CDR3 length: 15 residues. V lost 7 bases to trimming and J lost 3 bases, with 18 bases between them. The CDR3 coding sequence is TGTGCCAGCAACAGCCAACGGGGCAGCTACTATGGCTACACCTTC. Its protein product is CASNSQRGSYYGYTF.

The CDR3 nucleotides read TGTGCCAGCAGCAGAAACCGGGCCGGCGAGCAGTACTTC. Translation: CASSRNRAGEQYF. V usage is TRBV5-6 and J usage is TRBJ2-7, with D uncertain. In germline, CDR1 is SGHDT, CDR2 YYEEEE. CDR3 length: 13 amino acids. V lost 4 bases, J lost 6 bases, and 14 bases lay in between.

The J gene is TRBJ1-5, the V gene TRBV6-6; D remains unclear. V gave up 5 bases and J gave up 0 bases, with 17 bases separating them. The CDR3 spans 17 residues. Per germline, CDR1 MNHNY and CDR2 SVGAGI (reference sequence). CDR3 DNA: TGTGCCAGCAGTCAATTCTTCGGGCGTTATAGCAATCAGCCCCAGCATTTT. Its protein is CASSQFFGRYSNQPQHF.

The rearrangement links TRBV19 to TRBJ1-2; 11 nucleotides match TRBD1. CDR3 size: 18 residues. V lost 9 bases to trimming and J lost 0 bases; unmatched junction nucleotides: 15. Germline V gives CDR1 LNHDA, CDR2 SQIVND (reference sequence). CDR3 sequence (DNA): TGTGCCAGCGCCTCCGTCCGGACAGGGGGCGCTACTAACTATGGCTACACCTTC. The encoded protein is CASASVRTGGATNYGYTF.

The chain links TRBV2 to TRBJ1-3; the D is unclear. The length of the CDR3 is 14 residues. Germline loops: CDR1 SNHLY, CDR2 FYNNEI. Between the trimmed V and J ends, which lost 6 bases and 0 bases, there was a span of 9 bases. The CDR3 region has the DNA TGTGCCAGCAGACCCGACATCTCTGGAAACACCATATATTTT. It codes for CASRPDISGNTIYF.

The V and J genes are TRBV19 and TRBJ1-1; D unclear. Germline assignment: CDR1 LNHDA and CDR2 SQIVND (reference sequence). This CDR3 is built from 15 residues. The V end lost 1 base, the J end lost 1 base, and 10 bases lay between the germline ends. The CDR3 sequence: CASSIGSGGNTEAFF. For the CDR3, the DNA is TGTGCCAGTAGTATAGGGTCGGGTGGGAACACTGAAGCTTTCTTT.

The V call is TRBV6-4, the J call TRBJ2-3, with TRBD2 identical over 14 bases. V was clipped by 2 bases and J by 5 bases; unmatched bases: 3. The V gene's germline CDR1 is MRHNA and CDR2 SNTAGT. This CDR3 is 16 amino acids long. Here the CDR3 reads CASSDGTSGGRDTQYF. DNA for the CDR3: TGTGCCAGCAGTGACGGGACTAGCGGGGGCAGAGATACGCAGTATTTT.

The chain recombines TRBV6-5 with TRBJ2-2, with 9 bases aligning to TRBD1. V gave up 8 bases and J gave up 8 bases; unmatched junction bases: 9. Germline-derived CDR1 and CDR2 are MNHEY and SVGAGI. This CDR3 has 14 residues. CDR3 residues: CASGLGQGSGELFF. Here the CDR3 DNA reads TGTGCCAGCGGACTGGGACAGGGTTCGGGGGAGCTGTTTTTT.

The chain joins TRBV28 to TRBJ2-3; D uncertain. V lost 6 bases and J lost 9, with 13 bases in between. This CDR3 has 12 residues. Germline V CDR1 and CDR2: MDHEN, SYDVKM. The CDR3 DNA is TGTGCCAGCAGCCCTATCGTTGACACGCAGTATTTT. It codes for CASSPIVDTQYF. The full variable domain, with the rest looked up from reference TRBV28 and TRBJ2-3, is DVKVTQSSRYLVKRTGEKVFLECVQDMDHENMFWYRQDPGLGLRLIYFSYDVKMKEKGDIPEGYSVSREKKERFSLILESASTNQTSMYLCASSPIVDTQYFGPGTRLTVL.

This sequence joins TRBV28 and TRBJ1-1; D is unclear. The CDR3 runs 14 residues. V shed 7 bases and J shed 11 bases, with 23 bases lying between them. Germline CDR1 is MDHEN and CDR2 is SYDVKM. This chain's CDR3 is CASTFGLDARDAFF. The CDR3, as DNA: TGTGCCAGCACTTTCGGGCTGGATGCGAGGGATGCTTTCTTT.

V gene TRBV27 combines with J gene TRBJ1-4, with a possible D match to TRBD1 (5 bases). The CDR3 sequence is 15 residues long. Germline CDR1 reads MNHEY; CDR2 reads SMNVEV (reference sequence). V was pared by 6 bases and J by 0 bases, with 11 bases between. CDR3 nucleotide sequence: TGTGCCAGCAGGCCGCCCAGGGCAACTAATGAAAAACTGTTTTTT. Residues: CASRPPRATNEKLFF.

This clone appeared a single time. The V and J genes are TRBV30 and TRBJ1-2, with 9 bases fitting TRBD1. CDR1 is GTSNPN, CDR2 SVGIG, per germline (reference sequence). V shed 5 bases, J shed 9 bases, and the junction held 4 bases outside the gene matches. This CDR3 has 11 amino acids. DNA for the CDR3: TGTGCCTGGGGGACAGGGATTAGCTACACCTTC. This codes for CAWGTGISYTF.

DNA for the CDR3: TGTGCCAGCAGACCAGCGGGCATCACAAGCCATACTGAAGCTTTCTTT. Its protein product is CASRPAGITSHTEAFF. V is TRBV13 and J is TRBJ1-1, with D uncertain. In germline, CDR1 is PRHDT, CDR2 FYEKMQ (reference sequence). The length of the CDR3 is 16 residues. Trimming pared 6 bases from V and 5 bases from J, leaving 22 bases between.

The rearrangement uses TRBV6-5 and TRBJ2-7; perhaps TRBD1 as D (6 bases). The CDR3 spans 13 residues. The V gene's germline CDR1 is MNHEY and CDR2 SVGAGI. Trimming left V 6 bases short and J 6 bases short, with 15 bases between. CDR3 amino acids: CASSVDSPSEQYF. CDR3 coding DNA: TGTGCCAGCAGCGTGGACAGTCCAAGCGAGCAGTACTTC.

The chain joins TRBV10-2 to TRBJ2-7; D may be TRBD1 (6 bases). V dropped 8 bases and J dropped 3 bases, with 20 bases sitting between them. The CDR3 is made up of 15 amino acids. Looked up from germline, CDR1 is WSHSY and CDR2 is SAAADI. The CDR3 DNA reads TGCGCCAGCCCCGAGCAGGGGCAGGGAAACTACGAGCAGTACTTC. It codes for CASPEQGQGNYEQYF.

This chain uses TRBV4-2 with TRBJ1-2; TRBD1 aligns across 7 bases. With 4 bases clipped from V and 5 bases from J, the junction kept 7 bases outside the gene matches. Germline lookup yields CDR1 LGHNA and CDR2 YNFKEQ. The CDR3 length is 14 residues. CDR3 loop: CASSPIGQAYGYTF. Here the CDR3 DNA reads TGTGCCAGCAGCCCAATAGGACAGGCGTATGGCTACACCTTC.

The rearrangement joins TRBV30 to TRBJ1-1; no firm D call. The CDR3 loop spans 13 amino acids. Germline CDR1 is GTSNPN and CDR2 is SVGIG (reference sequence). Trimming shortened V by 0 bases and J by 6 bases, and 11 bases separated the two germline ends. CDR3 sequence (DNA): TGTGCCTGGAGTGTAGACAACACGGCTGAAGCTTTCTTT. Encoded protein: CAWSVDNTAEAFF.

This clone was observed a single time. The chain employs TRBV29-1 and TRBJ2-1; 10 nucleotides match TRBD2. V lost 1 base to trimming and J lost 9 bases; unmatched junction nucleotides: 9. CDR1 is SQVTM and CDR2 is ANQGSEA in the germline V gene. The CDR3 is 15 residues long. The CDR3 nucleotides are TGCAGCGTTGAAGCGACTATAGCGGGAGGTACTGAGCAGTTCTTC. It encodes CSVEATIAGGTEQFF.

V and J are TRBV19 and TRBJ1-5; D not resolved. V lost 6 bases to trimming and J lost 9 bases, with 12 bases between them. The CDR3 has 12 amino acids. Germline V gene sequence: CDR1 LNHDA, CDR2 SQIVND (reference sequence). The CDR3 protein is CASRAANSPQHF. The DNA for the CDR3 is TGTGCCAGTAGGGCCGCGAACTCGCCCCAGCATTTT. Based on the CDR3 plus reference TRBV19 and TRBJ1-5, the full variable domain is DGGITQSPKYLFRKEGQNVTLSCEQNLNHDAMYWYRQDPGQGLRLIYYSQIVNDFQKGDIAEGYSVSREKKESFPLTVTSAQKNPTAFYLCASRAANSPQHFGDGTRLSIL.